The present T cell receptor (beta chain) was sequenced within a study of shared T cell receptors in the human thymus. Produced via immunoSEQ multiplex PCR; TCRdb's table is partial and in-frame only. This table has about 660,000 clones, about 89% appearing once. This CDR3 comprises 16 residues. The germline V and J ends were trimmed by 0 bases and 1 base, with 11 bases remaining between them. Germline V gene data show CDR1 as LGHNA and CDR2 as YSLEER. This same sample was also taken into another study, of human thymus T cells.

This sequence was found in a boy less than two years old with a congenital heart defect. Sequencing was carried out using thymocytes. V and J are TRBV4-3 and TRBJ2-3; the D gene is possibly TRBD1 (6 bases). In nucleotides, the CDR3 is TGCGCCAGCAGCCAAGATGGGGGCCGCGGCACAGATACGCAGTATTTT. Its translation: CASSQDGGRGTDTQYF.